The 24 T cell receptor beta chains presented below share a single source sample, sequenced in a study of tumor and adjacent non-tumor tissue in lung cancer. RNA was extracted from bulk tissue without any cell sorting. A modified ARM-PCR protocol with three rounds of nested PCR amplified TCRbeta. TCRdb analysed the multiplex PCR reads with MiXCR anew, one entry per CDR3 protein. The table lists about 75,000 distinct CDR3 sequences, roughly 80% of them singletons, with about 12% in the top ten. The sequenced sample was lung tumor tissue. These receptors were obtained from a woman aged 45-60 years with non-small cell lung cancer.

Details on this clonotype: An end of the junction differs from the germline gene, which may be a read error. This sequence joins TRBV29-1 and TRBJ2-3; 8 bases match TRBD2. From germline, CDR1 is SQVTM and CDR2 ANQGSEA. This CDR3 is 17 amino acids long. This chain's CDR3 is CSVEGSAGGSITDTQYF. Here the CDR3 DNA reads TGCAGCGTTGAGGGGTCTGCGGGAGGCTCGATCACAGATACACAGTATTTT.

This clonotype occurred once. The chain is built from TRBV11-2 and TRBJ1-5, with D unclear. This CDR3 has 15 amino acids. The germline V gene encodes CDR1 SGHAT and CDR2 FQNNGV. Here the CDR3 DNA reads TGTATCAGCAGCTTAATTGAAAGAGGCGGACCGCCCCAGCATTTT. Its protein is CISSLIERGGPPQHF.

The V call is TRBV6-5, the J call TRBJ2-5, with D possibly being TRBD2 (5 bases). Germline V CDR1 and CDR2: MNHEY, SVGAGI. The CDR3 totals 14 residues. CDR3 sequence: CTCSRERSQETQYF. Here the CDR3 DNA reads TGTACCTGCAGCCGTGAGCGGAGTCAAGAGACCCAGTACTTC.

In its sample, this clonotype was seen a few times. With a much larger clone just one base away, this may be a read error. The J gene is TRBJ2-7, the V gene TRBV5-1; TRBD2 aligns across 10 bases. The CDR3 spans 18 residues. The V gene's germline CDR1 is SGHRS and CDR2 YFSETQ. The DNA of the CDR3 is TGCACCAGCAGCTTGGTCGGGCTAGCGGGAGTAACACTAGGGGAGCAGTACTTC. Amino acids: CTSSLVGLAGVTLGEQYF.

As to this clonotype: An end of the junction differs from the germline gene, which may be a read error. V and J are TRBV11-1 and TRBJ2-2; D call uncertain. The CDR3 length is 13 residues. Germline CDR1 is SGHAT and CDR2 is FQDESV (reference sequence). The CDR3 loop is CASRPRATGQLFF. CDR3 nucleotide sequence: TGTGCCAGTAGACCTAGGGCCACCGGGCAGCTGTTTTTC.

A few counts support this clonotype. Its ends do not fully match the called genes, so a read error is possible. The chain uses TRBV19 and TRBJ1-1; TRBD1 might be the D (6 bases). This CDR3 comprises 14 residues. The germline V gene has CDR1 LNHDA and CDR2 SQIVND (reference sequence). CDR3 nucleotides: TGTGCCAGTAAGCGGGAGGTTTGGGACACTGAAGCTTTCTTC. This sequence encodes CASKREVWDTEAFF.

On this clonotype itself: This likely comes from a read error, as the CDR3 has no conserved phenylalanine or tryptophan at its end. The DNA is omitted, as the CDR3 cannot be located on it reliably, and the CDR3 follows TCRdb's listing. V and J are TRBV12-3 or TRBV12-4 and TRBJ2-1; the D call of TRBD2 is as the table states it, not checked on the DNA. The CDR3 spans 17 residues, counting both ends. The CDR3 loop is CASSPHHLAGESDEQFI.

As to this clonotype: Germline and junction disagree at one end, which may indicate a read error. The chain uses TRBV7-8 and TRBJ2-3; the D is unclear. This CDR3 has 15 residues. Germline CDR1 and CDR2: SGHVS and FQNEAQ. CDR3 region: CASSPTLTHTDRQYF. CDR3 DNA sequence: TGTGCCAGCAGCCCAACCTTGACCCACACAGATAGGCAGTACTTT.

With respect to this clonotype: The CDR3 does not close with the conserved phenylalanine or tryptophan, likely indicating a read error. This chain connects TRBV6-6 to TRBJ1-6; 7 nucleotides align to TRBD1. Per the germline V gene, CDR1 is MNHNY and CDR2 is SVGAGI (reference sequence). The CDR3 is 14 amino acids. The junction had 7 bases not matched to a gene; V was cut back by 5 bases and J by 9 bases. The CDR3 bases are TGTGCCAGCAGTCAGGAACAGGGGTTTTCACCCCTCCACTAT. Protein sequence: CASSQEQGFSPLHY.

The chain employs TRBV29-1 and TRBJ1-1, with 8 bases lining up with TRBD1. The germline CDR1 and CDR2 sequences are SQVTM and ANQGSEA. The CDR3 sequence is 13 residues long. The CDR3 sequence is CGAQGQENTEAFF. Here the CDR3 DNA reads TGCGGCGCCCAGGGACAGGAAAACACTGAAGCTTTCTTT.

As concerns this clonotype: The junction shows a germline mismatch at one end, possibly a read error. This chain uses TRBV30 with TRBJ2-3; a possible D gene is TRBD1 (5 bases). Germline CDR1 and CDR2: GTSNPN and SVGIG (reference sequence). This CDR3 is 16 amino acids long. This CDR3 is CVWSPQIGWGEDTQYF. In DNA form, the CDR3 reads TGTGTCTGGAGCCCACAAATTGGCTGGGGCGAAGATACGCAGTATTTT.

The sample holds many counts of this clonotype. The rearrangement links TRBV20-1 to TRBJ1-2; tentatively, D is TRBD1 (5 bases). Trimming left V 5 bases short and J 2 bases short, with 15 bases between. Germline lookup yields CDR1 DFQATT and CDR2 SNEGSKA (reference sequence). The CDR3 consists of 14 residues. As DNA, the CDR3 is TGCAGTGCTCCCGTTGGGGGGGTCAACTATGGCTACACCTTC. Translating it yields CSAPVGGVNYGYTF.

Details on this clonotype: The germline gene is not matched at one end of the junction; a read error may be the cause. The chain uses TRBV10-3 and TRBJ2-5; 7 positions agree with TRBD1. CDR3 length: 14 amino acids. In germline, CDR1 is ENHRY, CDR2 SYGVKD. The CDR3 DNA follows: TGTGACATCAGGCCGGGACAGATCCAAGGGACCCAGTACTTC. Translated: CDIRPGQIQGTQYF.

This clonotype has just a few counts. A junction boundary mismatches the germline segment, possibly from a read error. This sequence joins TRBV7-9 and TRBJ1-2; D might be TRBD1 (6 bases). The CDR3 is 13 residues long. Germline V lookup: CDR1 SEHNR, CDR2 FQNEAQ (reference sequence). Written as DNA, the CDR3 is TGTGTCAGCAGCTTCGGGACATACTATGACTACACCTTC. Translation: CVSSFGTYYDYTF.

On this clonotype: This may arise from a read error, as a much more abundant clone is one base away. This chain links TRBV11-2 with TRBJ2-1; D not certain. Germline-derived CDR1 and CDR2 are SGHAT and FQNNGV. The CDR3 covers 12 residues. CDR3 bases: TGTGCCAGCGAAAAGTCCTACAATGAGCACTTCTTC. Residues: CASEKSYNEHFF.

The chain is built from TRBV7-9 and TRBJ2-1; D remains unclear. Trimming took 10 bases from V and 15 from J, leaving 22 bases between them. Germline V gene sequence: CDR1 SEHNR, CDR2 FQNEAQ (reference sequence). The CDR3 contains 12 residues. CDR3 residues: CATDPKSNELFF. The CDR3 DNA reads as TGTGCCACCGACCCTAAATCCAATGAACTGTTCTTC.

Ten or more counts support this clonotype. The chain combines TRBV30 with TRBJ2-7; 12 nucleotides match TRBD2. CDR1 and CDR2 (germline): GTSNPN, SVGIG (reference sequence). Germline trimming cut 4 bases from V and 3 bases from J; bases unmatched to any gene: 1. CDR3 size: 13 residues. The CDR3 loop reads CAWKLAGGYEQYF. CDR3 DNA sequence: TGTGCCTGGAAACTAGCGGGAGGCTACGAGCAGTACTTC.

Points on this clonotype: A read error is likely, as this CDR3 ends without the conserved phenylalanine or tryptophan. The V call is TRBV28, the J call TRBJ2-3; no firm D call. This CDR3 spans 15 amino acids. CDR1 MDHEN and CDR2 SYDVKM come from the germline V gene. CDR3 in amino acids: CASSLPSSLTDMQYV. CDR3 bases: TGTGCCAGCAGTTTACCCTCCTCGCTCACAGATATGCAGTATGTT.

This clonotype turned up a few times. Mismatch with germline at one junction end may stem from a read error. This chain uses TRBV5-1 with TRBJ2-7; unclear D gene. Germline CDR1 and CDR2: SGHRS and YFSETQ. The CDR3 spans 15 residues. Written as DNA, the CDR3 is TGTGCCAGCAGCTTGTCGGAACTTCAGACCTACGAGCAGTACTTC. Its protein is CASSLSELQTYEQYF.

For this clonotype: One end of the junction does not line up with germline, which may come from a read error. This chain joins TRBV6-6 and TRBJ2-7; 8 positions agree with TRBD2. The CDR3 is 17 amino acids. The germline CDR1 and CDR2 sequences are MNHNY and SVGAGI (reference sequence). CDR3 region: CASSALTFSGEKYERYF. In DNA form, the CDR3 reads TGTGCCAGCAGTGCCCTAACTTTTAGCGGGGAAAAATACGAGCGGTACTTC.

V usage is TRBV4-1 and J usage is TRBJ2-2; TRBD1 matches 9 bases. Germline V gives CDR1 MGHRA, CDR2 YSYEKL. The CDR3 contains 15 residues. V gave up 4 bases and J gave up 11 bases; unmatched junction bases: 11. CDR3 bases: TGCGCCAGCAGCCTCCGACAGGGGGAGGGCGCTGAGCTGTTTTTT. Its translation: CASSLRQGEGAELFF.

This clonotype was recorded once. A read error is possible here, since a much larger clone lies one base away. The CDR3 sequence: CTSSLAGDAGELFF. Written as DNA, the CDR3 is TGTACCAGCAGTCTAGCGGGAGACGCCGGGGAGCTGTTTTTT. This chain links TRBV6-1 with TRBJ2-2; 10 nucleotides agree with TRBD2. Looked up from germline, CDR1 is MNHNS and CDR2 is SASEGT. This CDR3 has 14 residues.

The chain is built from TRBV12-3 or TRBV12-4 and TRBJ1-1, with a possible D match to TRBD1 (5 bases). The CDR3 is made up of 16 amino acids. V was trimmed by 5 bases and J by 0 bases, leaving 16 bases between them. Here the CDR3 DNA reads TGTGCCAGCAGTCCCACCGAGGGGCTGATGAACACTGAAGCTTTCTTT. This translates into CASSPTEGLMNTEAFF.

As to this clonotype: Mismatch with germline at one junction end may stem from a read error. This chain links TRBV11-2 with TRBJ2-2; D is unresolved. This CDR3 region has 13 residues. From germline, CDR1 is SGHAT and CDR2 FQNNGV. The CDR3 region has the DNA TGTGCCAGCAGCTTCGAGAACACCGGAGAGGTGTTTTTC. It translates to CASSFENTGEVFF.